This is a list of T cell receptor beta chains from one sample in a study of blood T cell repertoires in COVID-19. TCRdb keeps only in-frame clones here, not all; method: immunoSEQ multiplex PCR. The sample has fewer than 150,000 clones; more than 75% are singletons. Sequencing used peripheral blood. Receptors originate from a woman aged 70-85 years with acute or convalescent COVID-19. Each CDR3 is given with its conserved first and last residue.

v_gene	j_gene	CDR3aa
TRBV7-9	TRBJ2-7	CASSLAQGAQLDEQYF
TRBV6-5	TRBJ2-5	CASSPGLQETQYF
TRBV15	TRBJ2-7	CATGLSLSYEQYF
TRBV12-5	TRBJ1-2	CASGLEQGGYTF
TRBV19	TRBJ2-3	CASSRTGFADTQYF
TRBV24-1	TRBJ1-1	CATRDTVNTEAFF
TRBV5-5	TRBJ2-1	CASSLERAGTEQFF
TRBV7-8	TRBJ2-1	CASSLEEIAGNEQFF
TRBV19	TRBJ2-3	CASRPGGLLGTDTQYF
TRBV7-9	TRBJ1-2	CASSPALNYGYTF
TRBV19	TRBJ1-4	CASTPTWRNEKLFF
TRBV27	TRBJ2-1	CASSRPGQGLNEQFF
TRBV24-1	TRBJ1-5	CATSDRVFQPQHF
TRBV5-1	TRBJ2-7	CASSRERLGAYEQYF
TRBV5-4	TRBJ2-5	CASRPGQGGQETQYF
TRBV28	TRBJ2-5	CASSGQPRETQYF
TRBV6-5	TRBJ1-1	CASRRTEAFF
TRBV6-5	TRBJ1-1	CASSTQGYTEAFF
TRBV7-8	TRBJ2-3	CASSLVSITSTDTQYF
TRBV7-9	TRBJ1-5	CASSLVGGVEQPQHF
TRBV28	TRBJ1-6	CASSPVTGYSPLHF
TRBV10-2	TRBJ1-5	CATGTSNQPQHF
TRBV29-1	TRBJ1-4	CSTRSGNEKLFF